The present entry profiles one TCR beta chain with its context. Libraries were prepared by immunoSEQ multiplex PCR; TCRdb keeps only in-frame clonotypes and omits some of them. The table records around 51,000 clones, about four fifths of them present only once. The CDR3 sequence is 13 residues long. The V end was cut by 6 bases, the J end by 5 bases, with 13 bases between. These data originate in a study of control samples from healthy donors and cancer patients. The receptor's source is a man aged 65 to 79 in good health. Sample: blood. The V and J genes are TRBV12-3 or TRBV12-4 and TRBJ2-5; D might be TRBD2 (5 bases). The CDR3 here is CASSIGGSETQYF. CDR3 nucleotide sequence: TGTGCCAGCAGCATCGGAGGCTCGGAGACCCAGTACTTC.